This TCR beta chain was documented in a study of response to subunit inactivated influenza vaccine. This clonotype was counted only a few times. One entry per CDR3 protein, called by TCRdb with MiXCR from the RT-PCR reads. The sample has 500,000 to 600,000 distinct CDR3 sequences, approximately 11% seen once. CDR3 length: 15 residues. The trim removed 4 bases at V and 5 bases at J, leaving 8 bases unmatched. CDR1 is SGDLS and CDR2 is YYNGEE in the germline V gene. The same data also went into a second study, on T cells expressing NK-cell markers. That work states: For TCR beta, cDNA was produced by 5'RACE template switching with UMIs. HCMV serostatus: most of the eight sequenced donors positive, one negative.

The sequencing here drew on PBMCs from blood, taken on the day of vaccination. The chain uses TRBV9 and TRBJ1-4, with 7 nucleotides matching TRBD1. The clonotype comes from a middle-aged man who received an inactivated influenza vaccine. CDR3: CASSQGQAGNEKLFF. For the CDR3, the DNA is TGTGCCAGCAGCCAAGGACAGGCCGGAAATGAAAAACTGTTTTTT. The variable domain in full, completed from reference TRBV9 and TRBJ1-4, reads DSGVTQTPKHLITATGQRVTLRCSPRSGDLSVYWYQQSLDQGLQFLIQYYNGEERAKGNILERFSAQQFPDLHSELNLSSLELGDSALYFCASSQGQAGNEKLFFGSGTQLSVL.